These 24 T cell receptor beta chains came from one sample sequenced in a study of cytomegalovirus exposure and HLA in healthy donors. The PCR had 60 Vbeta and 13 Jbeta primers. Some clones are missing from TCRdb's copy, which holds only in-frame ones; the method was immunoSEQ multiplex PCR. The sample holds about 75,000 clones; 80% to 90% are singletons and the top ten take approximately 17%. Sequencing used PBMCs. All receptors derive from a man between 65 and 79 years old in good health and CMV-seropositive.

The chain links TRBV18 to TRBJ2-5; 7 bases align to TRBD2. The CDR3 extends over 16 amino acids. Germline CDR1 KGHSH, CDR2 LQKENI. V lost 3 bases and J lost 4; bases outside the gene matches: 11. CDR3 sequence reads: CASSPLIGEGSETQYF. The CDR3 DNA follows: TGTGCCAGCTCACCCCTAATCGGGGAGGGCTCAGAGACCCAGTACTTC.

J is TRBJ2-3 and V is TRBV5-1; D possibly corresponds to TRBD2 (7 bases). Trimming pared 4 bases from V and 3 bases from J, leaving 15 bases between. Germline CDR1 reads SGHRS; CDR2 reads YFSETQ. The CDR3 is made up of 15 amino acids. CDR3 region: CASSPGRGATDTQYF. Here the CDR3 DNA reads TGCGCCAGCAGCCCGGGACGGGGGGCGACAGATACGCAGTATTTT.

For this clone: A junction end diverges from the germline sequence, so it may reflect a read error. The rearrangement joins TRBV7-9 to TRBJ1-2; a weak D match, TRBD1 (5 bases). Germline lookup yields CDR1 SEHNR and CDR2 FQNEAQ (reference sequence). The CDR3 has 14 amino acids. The CDR3 reads CSSSFDSILYGYTF. CDR3 bases: TGTTCCAGCAGCTTCGACAGCATACTCTATGGCTACACCTTC.

The chain employs TRBV12-5 and TRBJ1-2; D gene uncertain. This CDR3 region has 15 residues. Germline assignment: CDR1 LGHNT and CDR2 FRNRAP. V lost 2 bases and J lost 0, with 10 bases in between. DNA for the CDR3: TGTGCTAGTGGTTTGAGCCAGCGAGCTAACTATGGCTACACCTTC. Amino acid sequence: CASGLSQRANYGYTF.

V is TRBV7-9 and J is TRBJ1-4; TRBD1 agrees at 8 bases. Trimming at V came to 5 bases and at J to 5 bases, leaving 4 bases not matched to a gene. There are 14 residues in the CDR3. The germline V gene encodes CDR1 SEHNR and CDR2 FQNEAQ (reference sequence). As DNA, the CDR3 is TGTGCCAGCAGCCAAGGACAGGGCAATGAAAAACTGTTTTTT. Its protein product is CASSQGQGNEKLFF.

Turning to this clone: At one end the junction does not follow the germline gene, possibly because of a read error. This sequence joins TRBV6-1 and TRBJ1-1; TRBD1 matches 7 bases. Germline-derived CDR1 and CDR2 are MNHNS and SASEGT. This CDR3 is built from 14 residues. As DNA, the CDR3 is TGTGCCAGCAGAGTTGGACAGGTGAACACTGGAGCTTTCTTT. It specifies CASRVGQVNTGAFF.

The chain links TRBV2 to TRBJ1-6; D is unresolved. CDR1 is SNHLY and CDR2 is FYNNEI in the germline V gene. V gave up 0 bases and J gave up 0 bases, with 12 bases separating them. The CDR3 contains 18 residues. CDR3 amino acids: CASSEASLLSSYNSPLHF. The DNA of the CDR3 is TGTGCCAGCAGTGAAGCATCCCTCTTGAGCTCCTATAATTCACCCCTCCACTTT.

The chain is built from TRBV29-1 and TRBJ1-3; D not resolved. Trimming took off 7 bases at V and 0 bases at J, with 10 bases between the two ends. The CDR3 consists of 13 residues. CDR1 is SQVTM and CDR2 is ANQGSEA in the germline V gene. The DNA of the CDR3 is TGCAGCGGCCGGAGGAGCTCTGGAAACACCATATATTTT. Its protein is CSGRRSSGNTIYF.

The chain couples TRBV18 to TRBJ1-1; possible D gene TRBD1, 6 bases. This CDR3 region has 13 residues. Germline lookup yields CDR1 KGHSH and CDR2 LQKENI. V lost 6 bases and J lost 1, with 9 bases in between. In DNA, the CDR3 is TGTGCCAGCTCCGGACAGAAGAACACTGAAGCTTTCTTT. Its protein product is CASSGQKNTEAFF.

This clone has a handful of counts. This sequence joins TRBV5-1 and TRBJ2-6; 10 bases match TRBD1. The CDR3 extends over 16 amino acids. Germline-derived CDR1 and CDR2 are SGHRS and YFSETQ. Trimming at V came to 7 bases and at J to 0 bases, leaving 4 bases not matched to a gene. Here the CDR3 DNA reads TGCGCCAGCTCGCGGACAGGGGGCTCTGGGGCCAACGTCCTGACTTTC. Translating it yields CASSRTGGSGANVLTF. The full variable domain, with the rest looked up from reference TRBV5-1 and TRBJ2-6, is KAGVTQTPRYLIKTRGQQVTLSCSPISGHRSVSWYQQTPGQGLQFLFEYFSETQRNKGNFPGRFSGRQFSNSRSEMNVSTLELGDSALYLCASSRTGGSGANVLTFGAGSRLTVL.

The chain couples TRBV2 to TRBJ1-5, with a tentative D call TRBD1 (5 bases). V lost 2 bases and J lost 4, with 9 bases in between. CDR1 is SNHLY and CDR2 is FYNNEI in the germline V gene. The CDR3 contains 14 residues. For the CDR3, the DNA is TGTGCCAGCAGTGAACAGGGTAGGAATCAGCCCCAGCATTTT. Translated: CASSEQGRNQPQHF. Using reference TRBV2 and TRBJ1-5 for the parts outside the CDR3, the full variable domain is EPEVTQTPSHQVTQMGQEVILRCVPISNHLYFYWYRQILGQKVEFLVSFYNNEISEKSEIFDDQFSVERPDGSNFTLKIRSTKLEDSAMYFCASSEQGRNQPQHFGDGTRLSIL.

This clone was seen only a few times. This chain connects TRBV5-1 to TRBJ2-3; D possibly corresponds to TRBD2 (5 bases). Looked up from germline, CDR1 is SGHRS and CDR2 is YFSETQ. The V and J ends lost 2 bases and 4 bases respectively, with 11 bases between them. There are 14 residues in the CDR3. In DNA form, the CDR3 reads TGCGCCAGCAGCTTCGGCCCGAGGGCAGATACGCAGTATTTT. It yields the protein CASSFGPRADTQYF.

The rearrangement links TRBV5-1 to TRBJ2-1, with 8 bases identical to TRBD1. V shed 4 bases, J shed 7 bases, and the junction held 16 bases outside the gene matches. The germline V gene has CDR1 SGHRS and CDR2 YFSETQ. This CDR3 contains 17 residues. The CDR3 region is CASSPTPQTGVSNEQFF. CDR3 nucleotide sequence: TGCGCCAGCAGCCCCACCCCACAGACAGGGGTTTCAAATGAGCAGTTCTTC.

The CDR3 loop reads CASSPGNQETQYF. The CDR3 DNA sequence: TGTGCCAGCAGTCCCGGGAATCAAGAGACCCAGTACTTC. The chain recombines TRBV28 with TRBJ2-5, with D possibly being TRBD2 (5 bases). CDR3 length: 13 amino acids. Trimming took 5 bases from V and 2 from J, leaving 9 bases between them. In germline, CDR1 is MDHEN, CDR2 SYDVKM. The whole variable domain, remainder taken from reference TRBV28 and TRBJ2-5, is DVKVTQSSRYLVKRTGEKVFLECVQDMDHENMFWYRQDPGLGLRLIYFSYDVKMKEKGDIPEGYSVSREKKERFSLILESASTNQTSMYLCASSPGNQETQYFGPGTRLLVL.

This rearrangement joins TRBV5-1 to TRBJ1-5; 7 bases line up with TRBD1. V shed 4 bases, J shed 3 bases, and the junction held 7 bases outside the gene matches. CDR3 length: 15 amino acids. The germline V gene encodes CDR1 SGHRS and CDR2 YFSETQ. CDR3 loop: CASSPGTAYNQPQHF. CDR3 nucleotide sequence: TGCGCCAGCAGCCCGGGGACAGCATACAATCAGCCCCAGCATTTT.

V is TRBV5-1 and J is TRBJ2-7; the D gene is possibly TRBD2 (6 bases). Germline CDR1 is SGHRS and CDR2 is YFSETQ. Trimming pared 1 base from V and 2 bases from J, leaving 16 bases between. The CDR3 contains 16 residues. The DNA for the CDR3 is TGCGCCAGCAGCTTGTCCCTCGGGAGATTGACCTACGAGCAGTACTTC. This gives the protein CASSLSLGRLTYEQYF.

This sequence joins TRBV6-5 and TRBJ2-3; TRBD2 might be the D (5 bases). The CDR3 spans 14 residues. V lost 2 bases and J lost 3, with 9 bases in between. Germline V CDR1 and CDR2: MNHEY, SVGAGI. The CDR3 DNA reads TGTGCCAGCAGTTACCACGGGAAGACAGATACGCAGTATTTT. This sequence encodes CASSYHGKTDTQYF.

This chain uses TRBV30 with TRBJ2-7; D is perhaps TRBD2 (6 bases). V was trimmed by 1 base and J by 3 bases, leaving 13 bases between them. Germline CDR1 reads GTSNPN; CDR2 reads SVGIG (reference sequence). The CDR3 consists of 14 residues. This CDR3 reads CAWSGPGGYYEQYF. In DNA form, the CDR3 reads TGTGCCTGGAGTGGTCCCGGGGGTTACTACGAGCAGTACTTC.

V gene TRBV9 combines with J gene TRBJ2-5, with D possibly being TRBD2 (6 bases). Trimming stripped 0 bases from V and 2 bases from J, with 8 bases between. Germline loops: CDR1 SGDLS, CDR2 YYNGEE. This CDR3 spans 14 amino acids. CDR3 residues: CASSVAGVQETQYF. The CDR3 DNA sequence: TGTGCCAGCAGCGTAGCGGGGGTTCAAGAGACCCAGTACTTC.

The genes are TRBV5-1 and TRBJ2-7; 7 bases agree with TRBD1. The length of the CDR3 is 15 residues. Germline V CDR1 and CDR2: SGHRS, YFSETQ. Trimming cost V 0 bases and J 5 bases; bases outside gene matches: 8. For the CDR3, the DNA is TGCGCCAGCAGCTTGGCTCCCACAGGGGCGGACGAGCAGTACTTC. The encoded protein is CASSLAPTGADEQYF.

The V and J genes are TRBV5-1 and TRBJ2-7; D might be TRBD1 (6 bases). Trimming stripped 0 bases from V and 5 bases from J, with 15 bases between. Germline CDR1 is SGHRS and CDR2 is YFSETQ. The CDR3 runs 15 residues. CDR3 protein: CASSLAPGGQNEQYF. As DNA, the CDR3 is TGCGCCAGCAGCTTGGCACCTGGGGGCCAGAACGAGCAGTACTTC.

V is TRBV6-1 and J is TRBJ2-7; the D is unclear. Per the germline V gene, CDR1 is MNHNS and CDR2 is SASEGT. V dropped 2 bases and J dropped 2 bases, with 4 bases sitting between them. This CDR3 is built from 12 residues. CDR3 region: CASSEQTYEQYF. The CDR3 DNA reads TGTGCCAGCAGTGAACAAACCTACGAGCAGTACTTC.

V gene TRBV18 combines with J gene TRBJ2-1, with 11 bases fitting TRBD1. Germline CDR1 KGHSH, CDR2 LQKENI. The CDR3 length is 15 residues. Unmatched junction bases numbered 0, after V lost 2 bases and J lost 3 bases. The CDR3 loop reads CASSPGTGGYNEQFF. CDR3 nucleotides: TGTGCCAGCTCACCAGGGACAGGGGGCTACAATGAGCAGTTCTTC.

V usage is TRBV5-8 and J usage is TRBJ1-1, with D possibly TRBD1 on 5 matching bases. Trimming cost V 1 base and J 6 bases, with 10 bases left between them. Germline loops: CDR1 SGHTS, CDR2 YDEGEE. The CDR3 loop spans 13 amino acids. CDR3 DNA sequence: TGTGCCAGCAGCTTGCGGTGGGGGGCTGAAGCTTTCTTT. Translating it yields CASSLRWGAEAFF.